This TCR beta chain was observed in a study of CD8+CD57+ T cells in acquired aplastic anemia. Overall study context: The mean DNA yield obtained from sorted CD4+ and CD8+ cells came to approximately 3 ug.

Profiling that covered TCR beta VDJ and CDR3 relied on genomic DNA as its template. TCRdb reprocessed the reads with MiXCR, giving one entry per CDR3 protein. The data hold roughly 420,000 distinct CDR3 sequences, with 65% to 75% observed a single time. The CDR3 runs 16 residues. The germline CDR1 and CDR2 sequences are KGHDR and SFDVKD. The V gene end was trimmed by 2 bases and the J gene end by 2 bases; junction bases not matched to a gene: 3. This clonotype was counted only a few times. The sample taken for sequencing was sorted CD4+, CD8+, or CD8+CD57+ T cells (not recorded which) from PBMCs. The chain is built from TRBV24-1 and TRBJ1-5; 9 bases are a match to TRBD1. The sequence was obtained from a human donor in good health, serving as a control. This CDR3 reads CATSDSDRGRNQPQHF. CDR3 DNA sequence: TGTGCCACCAGTGATTCGGACAGGGGTCGCAATCAGCCCCAGCATTTT.